The clone carrying this T cell receptor (beta chain) was seen once. Its antigen is still unknown. The data derive from a study of T cell responses to AZD1222 COVID-19 vaccine. Study overall: Combined were second doses at about 4 or about 12 weeks. General study results and limits: The study found vaccine-associated CD4 TCRs spanning spike, dominant at 160-218 and 743-854. Receipt of two AZD1222 doses was followed by a rise in Spike-specific TCR breadth and depth.

TCRdb's table, derived via immunoSEQ multiplex PCR, lists solely in-frame clones and lacks some. The data show approximately 100,000 clones, about 90% seen once. The germline CDR1 and CDR2 sequences are SNHLY and FYNNEI. The CDR3 has 15 amino acids. V shed 4 bases and J 4 bases; nucleotides not matched to a gene: 8. This sequence was found in an adult in good health. This specimen was peripheral blood, taken on day 0 of AZD1222 vaccination. The chain has TRBV2 and TRBJ1-2, with 8 bases matching TRBD1. The CDR3 sequence is CASSAETGVIYGYTF. CDR3 sequence (DNA): TGTGCCAGCAGTGCGGAGACAGGGGTTATCTATGGCTACACCTTC.